This TCR beta chain was recovered during a study of T cell repertoires in cytomegalovirus infection. This clonotype was counted ten times or more. The antigen is unknown. TCRdb reanalysed the reads using MiXCR and keeps one entry per CDR3 protein. The sample carries around 100,000 distinct CDR3 sequences, 10% recorded once. This CDR3 is 15 amino acids long. Germline values: CDR1 SGHTA, CDR2 FQGNSA. The ends lost 1 base at V and 5 bases at J; junction bases unmatched: 7. Specimen: PBMCs, sequenced either directly or after in vitro stimulation (not recorded which). The sequence was collected from a human donor in good health (CMV status not recorded). Some clones in this sample may be carry-over from other donors' samples. V and J are TRBV7-2 and TRBJ1-2; 7 nucleotides line up with TRBD1. CDR3 amino acids: CASSLGYRGEYGYTF. The CDR3 nucleotides are TGTGCCAGCAGCTTAGGTTACAGGGGCGAGTATGGCTACACCTTC.